The 15 T cell receptor beta chains given below trace back to one sample, sequenced in a study of T cells after yellow fever vaccination. Via MiXCR, TCRdb re-called the 5' RACE reads, giving one row per CDR3 protein. The repertoire consists of about 630,000 distinct CDR3 sequences, with roughly an eighth occurring once and the leading ten covering under 15%. The source was PBMCs, collected on the day of the yellow fever booster vaccination. The receptors were gathered from a man aged 30 to 39 who received the YFV17D yellow fever vaccine.

This clonotype came up a few times. The chain has TRBV7-2 and TRBJ2-7; D call uncertain. The V gene lost 5 bases and the J gene lost 0 bases, with 14 bases spanning the gap. The CDR3 consists of 15 residues. Germline CDR1 is SGHTA and CDR2 is FQGNSA. CDR3 sequence (DNA): TGTGCCAGCAGCCAGGCCTCCAGGCCCTCCTACGAGCAGTACTTC. It codes for CASSQASRPSYEQYF.

This clonotype was found many times. V is TRBV7-3 and J is TRBJ2-7, with a tentative D call TRBD2 (6 bases). V lost 2 bases and J 0 bases, leaving 11 bases between the germline ends. The CDR3 contains 15 residues. Germline V CDR1 and CDR2: SGHTA, FQGTGA. In nucleotides, the CDR3 is TGTGCCAGCAGCTTAGAAGCGGGCCTCTCCTACGAGCAGTACTTC. Its protein is CASSLEAGLSYEQYF.

CDR3 region: CSAPQPGTRAKNIQYF. The CDR3 coding sequence is TGCAGTGCTCCTCAACCCGGGACTAGAGCCAAAAACATTCAGTACTTC. The chain joins TRBV20-1 to TRBJ2-4; 8 bases line up with TRBD2. The CDR3 loop spans 16 amino acids. Germline V gene data show CDR1 as DFQATT and CDR2 as SNEGSKA (reference sequence). With V trimmed by 5 bases and J by 0 bases, 9 bases remained unmatched.

The genes are TRBV7-2 and TRBJ2-2; 8 nucleotides agree with TRBD1. In germline, CDR1 is SGHTA, CDR2 FQGNSA. This CDR3 region has 15 residues. The J segment lost 7 bases and the V segment lost 10 bases, leaving 14 bases of the junction unmatched. CDR3 sequence (DNA): TGTGCCACCCGGGACAGGAGGATATATGGCGGGGAGCTGTTTTTT. Translated: CATRDRRIYGGELFF.

CDR3 sequence (DNA): TGTGCCAGCAGCTTACGACAGGGGATCCTGACAAGCACAGATACGCAGTATTTT. It is translated as CASSLRQGILTSTDTQYF. V usage is TRBV13 and J usage is TRBJ2-3, with 8 bases lining up with TRBD1. The junction had 10 bases not matched to a gene; V was cut back by 2 bases and J by 0 bases. From germline, CDR1 is PRHDT and CDR2 FYEKMQ (reference sequence). This CDR3 comprises 18 residues.

This clonotype was detected only a few times. The chain recombines TRBV30 with TRBJ1-2; unclear D gene. Germline V gives CDR1 GTSNPN, CDR2 SVGIG (reference sequence). Trimming removed 0 bases at V and 8 bases at J, with 19 bases between. The CDR3 extends over 15 amino acids. The CDR3: CAWSVPTILGGGYTF. The CDR3 DNA reads TGTGCCTGGAGTGTACCGACAATCCTTGGAGGGGGCTACACCTTC.

This sequence joins TRBV6-1 and TRBJ2-2; TRBD1 agrees at 7 bases. Losses at the gene ends were 2 bases for V and 2 bases for J; bases not matched to a gene: 2. CDR1 is MNHNS and CDR2 is SASEGT in the germline V gene. The CDR3 is made up of 15 amino acids. CDR3 nucleotides: TGTGCCAGCAGTGAAAACAGGGGCAACACCGGGGAGCTGTTTTTT. Its translation: CASSENRGNTGELFF.

This chain connects TRBV24-1 to TRBJ2-2, with a tentative D call TRBD1 (6 bases). The CDR3 consists of 13 residues. Germline CDR1 and CDR2: KGHDR and SFDVKD. V dropped 8 bases and J dropped 1 base, with 7 bases sitting between them. This CDR3 is CATKGGNTGELFF. Here the CDR3 DNA reads TGTGCCACCAAAGGGGGGAACACCGGGGAGCTGTTTTTT.

The table lists this clonotype with a few counts. The chain has TRBV20-1 and TRBJ2-1; a possible D gene is TRBD2 (6 bases). CDR1 and CDR2 (germline): DFQATT, SNEGSKA (reference sequence). Trimming took 0 bases from V and 0 from J, leaving 9 bases between them. The CDR3 sequence is 15 residues long. CDR3 residues: CSARDLSGSYNEQFF. The CDR3 nucleotides read TGCAGTGCTAGAGATCTTAGCGGCTCCTACAATGAGCAGTTCTTC.

This clonotype was detected many times. The rearrangement joins TRBV18 to TRBJ2-7, with D perhaps given as TRBD1 or TRBD2 (6 bases each). This CDR3 is 14 amino acids long. V was shortened by 2 bases and J by 2 bases, with 10 bases between the two germline ends. From germline, CDR1 is KGHSH and CDR2 LQKENI. CDR3 loop: CASSPGGQAYEQYF. The CDR3 region has the DNA TGTGCCAGCTCACCAGGGGGGCAAGCCTACGAGCAGTACTTC.

This clonotype was seen many times. The CDR3 DNA sequence: TGTGCCACCAGCGGACCGGGACAGGGAGAAAAAGAGACCCAGTACTTC. It codes for CATSGPGQGEKETQYF. This chain joins TRBV15 and TRBJ2-5; 9 nucleotides line up with TRBD1. Germline CDR1 and CDR2: LNHNV and YYDKDF (reference sequence). Unmatched junction bases numbered 10, after V lost 5 bases and J lost 3 bases. This CDR3 has 16 residues.

This clonotype was picked up a small number of times. In nucleotides, the CDR3 is TGTGCCAGCACGGACAGGGGGCACAATCAGCCCCAGCATTTT. This encodes CASTDRGHNQPQHF. The rearrangement joins TRBV27 to TRBJ1-5, with 11 bases lining up with TRBD1. CDR1 and CDR2 from the germline V gene are MNHEY and SMNVEV (reference sequence). The CDR3 is 14 amino acids. J gave up 3 bases and V 7 bases, and 2 bases lay outside the gene matches.

This clonotype was found a few times. This chain uses TRBV28 with TRBJ2-3; tentatively, D is TRBD1 (6 bases). Germline V gives CDR1 MDHEN, CDR2 SYDVKM. CDR3 length: 18 residues. Trimming left V 2 bases short and J 2 bases short, with 20 bases between. The CDR3 coding sequence is TGTGCCAGCAGTTTAACCATCCGGGTGGGGGCGCCCACAGATACGCAGTATTTT. Translating it yields CASSLTIRVGAPTDTQYF.

V usage is TRBV9 and J usage is TRBJ2-7, with 9 positions matching TRBD2. This CDR3 spans 15 amino acids. V was pared by 2 bases and J by 7 bases, with 10 bases of the junction left unmatched. Germline V lookup: CDR1 SGDLS, CDR2 YYNGEE. CDR3 amino acids: CASSVSTSGSPEQYF. The CDR3 region has the DNA TGTGCCAGCAGCGTTTCGACTAGCGGAAGCCCGGAGCAGTACTTC.

This clonotype was counted only a few times. J is TRBJ2-1 and V is TRBV6-2 or TRBV6-3; D ambiguous. Trimming took 8 bases from V and 8 from J, leaving 10 bases between them. Germline V gene lookup returns CDR1 MNHEY and CDR2 SVGEGT. The CDR3 has 11 residues. CDR3 coding DNA: TGTGCCAGCGCTAGATTGGATGAGCAGTTCTTC. Encoded protein: CASARLDEQFF.